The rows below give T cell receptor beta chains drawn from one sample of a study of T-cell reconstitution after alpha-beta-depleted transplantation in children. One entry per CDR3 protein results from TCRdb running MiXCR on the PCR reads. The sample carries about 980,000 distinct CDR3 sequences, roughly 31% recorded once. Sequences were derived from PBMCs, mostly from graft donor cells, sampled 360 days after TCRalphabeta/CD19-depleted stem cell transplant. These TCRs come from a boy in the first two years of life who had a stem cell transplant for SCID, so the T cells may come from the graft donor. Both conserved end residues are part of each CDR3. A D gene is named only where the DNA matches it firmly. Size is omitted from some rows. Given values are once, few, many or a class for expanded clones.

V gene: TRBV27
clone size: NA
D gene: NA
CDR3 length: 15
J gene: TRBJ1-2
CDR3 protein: CASSLRGAANYGYTF
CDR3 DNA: TGTGCCAGCAGTTTACGGGGGGCTGCAAACTATGGCTACACCTTC

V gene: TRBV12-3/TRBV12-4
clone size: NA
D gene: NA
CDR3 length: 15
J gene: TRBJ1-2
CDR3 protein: CASSFGDVANYGYTF
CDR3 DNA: TGTGCCAGCAGTTTTGGGGACGTAGCTAACTATGGCTACACCTTC

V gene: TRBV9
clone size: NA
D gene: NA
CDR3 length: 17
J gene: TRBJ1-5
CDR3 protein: CASSASGGLGGNQPQHF
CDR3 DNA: TGTGCCAGCAGCGCGTCAGGCGGGTTAGGCGGCAATCAGCCCCAGCATTTT

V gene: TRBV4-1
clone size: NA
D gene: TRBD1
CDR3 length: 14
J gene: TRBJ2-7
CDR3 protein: CASSHDRVTYEQYF
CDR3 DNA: TGCGCCAGCAGCCACGACAGGGTGACCTACGAGCAGTACTTC

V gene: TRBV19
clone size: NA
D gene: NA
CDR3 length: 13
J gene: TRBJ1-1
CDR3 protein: CASSMGPITEAFF
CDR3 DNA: TGTGCCAGTAGTATGGGCCCGATCACTGAAGCTTTCTTT

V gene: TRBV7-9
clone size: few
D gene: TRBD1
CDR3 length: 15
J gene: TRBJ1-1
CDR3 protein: CASSFNGQGHGEAFF
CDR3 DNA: TGTGCCAGCAGCTTTAACGGACAGGGGCACGGTGAAGCTTTCTTT

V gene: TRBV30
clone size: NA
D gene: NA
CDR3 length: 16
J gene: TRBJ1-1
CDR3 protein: CAWSDRRGEVWTEAFF
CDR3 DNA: TGTGCCTGGAGTGATCGGCGTGGCGAGGTTTGGACTGAAGCTTTCTTT

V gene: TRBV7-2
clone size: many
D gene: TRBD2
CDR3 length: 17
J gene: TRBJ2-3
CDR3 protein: CASSRLLAGSSTDTQYF
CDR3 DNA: TGTGCCAGCAGCCGACTCTTAGCGGGGAGCAGCACAGATACGCAGTATTTT

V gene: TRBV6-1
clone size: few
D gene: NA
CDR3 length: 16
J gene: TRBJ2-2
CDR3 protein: CASSRSQTTNTGELFF
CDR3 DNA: TGTGCCAGCAGCCGCAGCCAGACAACCAACACCGGGGAGCTGTTTTTT

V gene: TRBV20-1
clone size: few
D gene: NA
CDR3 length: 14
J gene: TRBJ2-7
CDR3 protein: CSAAPLAGNYEQYF
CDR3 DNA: TGCAGTGCTGCCCCGCTAGCCGGGAATTACGAGCAGTACTTC

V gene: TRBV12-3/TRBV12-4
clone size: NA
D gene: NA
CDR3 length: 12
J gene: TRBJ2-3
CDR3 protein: CASTGRPDTQYF
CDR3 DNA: TGTGCCAGCACTGGGCGCCCAGATACGCAGTATTTT

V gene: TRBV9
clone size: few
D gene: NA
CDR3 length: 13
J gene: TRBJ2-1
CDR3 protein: CASSDPFANEQFF
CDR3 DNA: TGTGCCAGCAGCGACCCTTTTGCTAATGAGCAGTTCTTC

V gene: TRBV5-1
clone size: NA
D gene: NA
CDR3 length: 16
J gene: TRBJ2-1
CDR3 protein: CASSLASTGLYNEQFF
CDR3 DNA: TGCGCCAGCAGCTTGGCCTCGACGGGGCTTTACAATGAGCAGTTCTTC

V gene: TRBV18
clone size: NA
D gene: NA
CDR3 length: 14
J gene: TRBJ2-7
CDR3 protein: CASSPDSTTYEQYF
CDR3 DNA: TGTGCCAGCTCACCAGACAGCACTACCTACGAGCAGTACTTC

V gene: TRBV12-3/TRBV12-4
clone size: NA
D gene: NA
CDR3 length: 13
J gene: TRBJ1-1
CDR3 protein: CASSWWGNTEAFF
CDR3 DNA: TGTGCCAGCAGTTGGTGGGGAAACACTGAAGCTTTCTTT

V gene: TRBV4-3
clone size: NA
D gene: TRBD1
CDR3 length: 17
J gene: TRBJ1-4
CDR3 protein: CASSQGGAGTGREKLFF
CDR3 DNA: TGCGCCAGCAGCCAAGGTGGCGCCGGGACAGGACGGGAAAAACTGTTTTTT

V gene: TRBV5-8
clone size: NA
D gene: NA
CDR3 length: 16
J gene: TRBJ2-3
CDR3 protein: CASSPFGGRPSDTQYF
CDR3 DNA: TGTGCCAGCAGCCCCTTCGGGGGCCGGCCATCGGATACGCAGTATTTT

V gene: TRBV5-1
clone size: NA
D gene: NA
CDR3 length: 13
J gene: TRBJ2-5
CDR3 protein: CASSLAGLKTQYF
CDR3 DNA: TGCGCCAGCAGCTTGGCAGGGTTGAAGACCCAGTACTTC

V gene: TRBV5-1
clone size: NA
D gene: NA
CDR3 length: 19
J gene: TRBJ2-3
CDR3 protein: CASSLGGRDLEPRTDTQYF
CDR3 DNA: TGCGCCAGCAGCTTGGGGGGGCGAGATTTGGAACCGCGCACAGATACGCAGTATTTT

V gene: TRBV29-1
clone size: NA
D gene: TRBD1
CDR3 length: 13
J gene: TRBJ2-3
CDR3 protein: CSFPTGGTDTQYF
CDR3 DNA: TGCAGTTTTCCAACAGGGGGCACAGATACGCAGTATTTT

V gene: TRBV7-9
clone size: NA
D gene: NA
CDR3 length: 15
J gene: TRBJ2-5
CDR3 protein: CASSLEDVGGETQYF
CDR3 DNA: TGTGCCAGCAGCTTAGAGGATGTCGGGGGAGAGACCCAGTACTTC

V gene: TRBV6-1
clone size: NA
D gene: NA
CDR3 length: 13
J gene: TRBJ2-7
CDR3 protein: CATPWGAIGEQYF
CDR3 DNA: TGTGCCACGCCCTGGGGAGCGATCGGCGAGCAGTACTTC

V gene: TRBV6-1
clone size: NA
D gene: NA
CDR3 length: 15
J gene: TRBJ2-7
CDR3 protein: CASSQNQGGPYEQYF
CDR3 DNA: TGTGCCAGCAGCCAAAACCAGGGGGGGCCCTACGAGCAGTACTTC

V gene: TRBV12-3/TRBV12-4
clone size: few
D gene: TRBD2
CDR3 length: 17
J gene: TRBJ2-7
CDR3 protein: CASSPQRGLAGDYEQYF
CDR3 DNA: TGTGCCAGCAGTCCACAAAGAGGGCTAGCGGGGGACTACGAGCAGTACTTC

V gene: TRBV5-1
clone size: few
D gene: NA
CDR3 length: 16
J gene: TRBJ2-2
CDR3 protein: CASSLFVGVRTGELFF
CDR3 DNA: TGCGCCAGCAGCTTGTTTGTGGGGGTCCGGACCGGGGAGCTGTTTTTT

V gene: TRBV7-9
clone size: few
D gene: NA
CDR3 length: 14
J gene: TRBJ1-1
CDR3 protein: CASSLEAPNTEAFF
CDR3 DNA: TGTGCCAGCAGCTTAGAGGCCCCGAACACTGAAGCTTTCTTT

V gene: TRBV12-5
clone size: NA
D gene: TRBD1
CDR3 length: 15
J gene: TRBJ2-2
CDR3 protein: CASGLWDRNTGELFF
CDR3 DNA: TGTGCTAGTGGTTTGTGGGACAGAAACACCGGGGAGCTGTTTTTT

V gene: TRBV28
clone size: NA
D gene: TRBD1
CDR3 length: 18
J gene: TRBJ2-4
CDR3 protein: CASSSTGGKGIAKNIQYF
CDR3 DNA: TGTGCCAGCAGTTCCACAGGGGGAAAGGGGATAGCCAAAAACATTCAGTACTTC